Included here is one T cell receptor beta chain sequence, with context. Its antigen is not known. These data belong to a study of shared clonotypes between healthy human individuals. Study in general: In total, the donors were two women and three men aged 18 to 49.

Findings and limits, study-wide: Rarefaction curves obtained for sorted subsets showed sequencing incomplete despite large depth. Clonotype sharing among donors was thought likely to change with sequencing depth.

The method was immunoSEQ multiplex PCR; TCRdb's version includes in-frame clones alone and lacks a portion of them. This repertoire shows around 700,000 clones, 72% found once; its top ten account for under 2%. The germline V gene encodes CDR1 LNHDA and CDR2 SQIVND (reference sequence). The CDR3 has 12 amino acids. V lost 6 bases, J lost 7 bases, and 1 base stayed unmatched. The chain uses TRBV19 and TRBJ1-4; TRBD1 matches 8 bases. The sequenced sample consisted of memory CD4+ T cells sorted from blood. The subset denotes: CD45RA-negative fraction. The clonotype comes from a woman aged 25 to 39 in good health. Here the CDR3 DNA reads TGTGCCAGTAGGGGGACAGGTGAAAAACTGTTTTTT. Its protein product is CASRGTGEKLFF. The whole variable domain, remainder taken from reference TRBV19 and TRBJ1-4, is DGGITQSPKYLFRKEGQNVTLSCEQNLNHDAMYWYRQDPGQGLRLIYYSQIVNDFQKGDIAEGYSVSREKKESFPLTVTSAQKNPTAFYLCASRGTGEKLFFGSGTQLSVL.